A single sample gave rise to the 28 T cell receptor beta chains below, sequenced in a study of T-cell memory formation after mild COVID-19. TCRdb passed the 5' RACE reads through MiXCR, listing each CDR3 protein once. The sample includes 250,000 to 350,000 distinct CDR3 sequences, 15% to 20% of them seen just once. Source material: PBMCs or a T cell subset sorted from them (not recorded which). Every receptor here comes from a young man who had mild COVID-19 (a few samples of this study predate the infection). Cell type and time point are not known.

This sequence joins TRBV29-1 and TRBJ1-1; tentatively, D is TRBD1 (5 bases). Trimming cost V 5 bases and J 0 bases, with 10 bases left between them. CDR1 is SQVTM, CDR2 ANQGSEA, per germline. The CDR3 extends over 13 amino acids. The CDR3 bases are TGCAGCGTTTCATGGGGGATGAACACTGAAGCTTTCTTT. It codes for CSVSWGMNTEAFF.

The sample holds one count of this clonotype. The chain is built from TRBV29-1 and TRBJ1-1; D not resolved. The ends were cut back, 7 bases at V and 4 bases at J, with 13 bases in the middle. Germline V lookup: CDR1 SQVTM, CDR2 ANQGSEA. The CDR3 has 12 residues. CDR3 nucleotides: TGCAGCGGCCGAGGGAGTAGCACTGAAGCTTTCTTT. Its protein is CSGRGSSTEAFF.

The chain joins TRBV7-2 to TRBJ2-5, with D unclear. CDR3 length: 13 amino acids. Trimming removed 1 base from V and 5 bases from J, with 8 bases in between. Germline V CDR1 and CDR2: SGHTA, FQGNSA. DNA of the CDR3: TGTGCCAGCAGCTTAGTCCGTAGCGAGACCCAGTACTTC. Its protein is CASSLVRSETQYF. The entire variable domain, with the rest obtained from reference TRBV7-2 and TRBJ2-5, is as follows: GAGVSQSPSNKVTEKGKDVELRCDPISGHTALYWYRQSLGQGLEFLIYFQGNSAPDKSGLPSDRFSAERTGGSVSTLTIQRTQQEDSAVYLCASSLVRSETQYFGPGTRLLVL.

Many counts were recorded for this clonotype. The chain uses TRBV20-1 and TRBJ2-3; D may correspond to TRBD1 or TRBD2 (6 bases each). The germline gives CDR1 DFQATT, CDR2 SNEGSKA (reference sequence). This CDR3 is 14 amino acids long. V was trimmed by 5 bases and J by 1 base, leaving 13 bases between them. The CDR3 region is CSAVDRRGTDTQYF. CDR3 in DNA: TGCAGTGCTGTAGACAGGAGGGGCACAGATACGCAGTATTTT.

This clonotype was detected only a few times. CDR3: CASSPGTDGNEQYV. Here the CDR3 DNA reads TGCGCCAGCAGCCCCGGGACGGACGGCAACGAGCAGTACGTC. The chain combines TRBV5-1 with TRBJ2-7; D may match TRBD1 or TRBD2 (5 bases each). V shed 4 bases and J shed 5 bases, with 16 bases lying between them. This CDR3 spans 14 amino acids. CDR1 and CDR2 (germline): SGHRS, YFSETQ.

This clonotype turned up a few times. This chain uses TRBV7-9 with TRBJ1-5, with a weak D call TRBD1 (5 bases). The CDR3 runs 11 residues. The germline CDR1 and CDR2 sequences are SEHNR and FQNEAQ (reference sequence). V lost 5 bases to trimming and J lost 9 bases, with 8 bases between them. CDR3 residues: CASSGRGPQHF. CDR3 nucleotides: TGTGCCAGCAGCGGTAGGGGGCCCCAGCATTTT.

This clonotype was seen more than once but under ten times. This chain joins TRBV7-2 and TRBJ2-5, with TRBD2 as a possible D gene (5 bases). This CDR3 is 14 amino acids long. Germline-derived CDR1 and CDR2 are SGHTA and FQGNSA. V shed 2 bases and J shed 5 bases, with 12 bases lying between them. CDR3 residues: CASSLPLPGETQYF. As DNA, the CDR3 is TGTGCCAGCAGCTTACCTCTCCCGGGGGAGACCCAGTACTTC.

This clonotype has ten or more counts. The CDR3 nucleotides read TGTGCCAGCAGTTACTCCGGGGGGCACAGCCCCGGCAAAGAGACCCAGTACTTC. This gives the protein CASSYSGGHSPGKETQYF. This chain links TRBV6-5 with TRBJ2-5; D is perhaps TRBD2 (7 bases). The CDR3 contains 18 residues. The ends were cut back, 0 bases at V and 3 bases at J, with 20 bases in the middle. The germline CDR1 and CDR2 sequences are MNHEY and SVGAGI.

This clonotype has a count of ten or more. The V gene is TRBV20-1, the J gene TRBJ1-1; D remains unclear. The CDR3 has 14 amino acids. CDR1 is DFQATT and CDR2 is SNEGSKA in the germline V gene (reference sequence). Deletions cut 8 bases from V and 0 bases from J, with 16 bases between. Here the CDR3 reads CSPLSGVMNTEAFF. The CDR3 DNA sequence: TGCAGTCCCCTAAGTGGGGTAATGAACACTGAAGCTTTCTTT.

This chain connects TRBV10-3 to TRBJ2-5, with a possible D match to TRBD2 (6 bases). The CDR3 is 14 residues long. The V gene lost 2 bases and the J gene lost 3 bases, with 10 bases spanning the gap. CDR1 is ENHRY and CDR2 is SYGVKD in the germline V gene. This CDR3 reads CAISEEDYEETQYF. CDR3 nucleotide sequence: TGTGCCATCAGTGAGGAGGACTACGAAGAGACCCAGTACTTC.

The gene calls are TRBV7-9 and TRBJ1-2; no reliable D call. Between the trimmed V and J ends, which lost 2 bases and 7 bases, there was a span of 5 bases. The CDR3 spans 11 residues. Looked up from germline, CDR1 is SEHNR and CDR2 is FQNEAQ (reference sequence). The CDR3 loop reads CASSLKAGYTF. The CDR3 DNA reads TGTGCCAGCAGCTTAAAGGCTGGCTACACCTTC.

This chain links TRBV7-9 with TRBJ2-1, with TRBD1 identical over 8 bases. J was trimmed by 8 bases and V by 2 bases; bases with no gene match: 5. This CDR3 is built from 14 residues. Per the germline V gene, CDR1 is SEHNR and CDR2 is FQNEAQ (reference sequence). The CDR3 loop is CASSLQGAMYEQFF. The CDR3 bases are TGTGCCAGCAGCTTACAGGGGGCTATGTATGAGCAGTTCTTC.

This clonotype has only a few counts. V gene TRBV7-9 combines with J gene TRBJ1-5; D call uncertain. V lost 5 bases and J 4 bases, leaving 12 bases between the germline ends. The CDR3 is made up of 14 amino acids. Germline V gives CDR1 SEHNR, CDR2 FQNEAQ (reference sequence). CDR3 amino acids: CASSPGWANQPQHF. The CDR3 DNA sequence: TGTGCCAGCAGCCCTGGCTGGGCGAATCAGCCCCAGCATTTT.

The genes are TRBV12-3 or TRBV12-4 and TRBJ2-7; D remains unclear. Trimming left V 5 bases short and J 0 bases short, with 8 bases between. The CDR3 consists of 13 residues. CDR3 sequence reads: CASSAGPSYEQYF. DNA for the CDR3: TGTGCCAGCAGTGCCGGGCCCTCCTACGAGCAGTACTTC.

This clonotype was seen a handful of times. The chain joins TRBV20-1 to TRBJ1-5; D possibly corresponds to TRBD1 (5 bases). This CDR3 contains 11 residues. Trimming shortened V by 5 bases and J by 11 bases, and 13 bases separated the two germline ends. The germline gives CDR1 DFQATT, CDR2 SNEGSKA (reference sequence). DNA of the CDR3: TGCAGTGCTGAAACCGAGGGGTCCCAGCATTTT. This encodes CSAETEGSQHF.

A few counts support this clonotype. DNA for the CDR3: TGTGCCAGCAGCTTAACTAGCGGGGCACCAGAGACCCAGTACTTC. Translation: CASSLTSGAPETQYF. V gene TRBV7-6 combines with J gene TRBJ2-5, with 10 nucleotides matching TRBD2. Trimming removed 2 bases from V and 4 bases from J; junction bases left unmatched: 4. The CDR3 totals 15 residues. Germline lookup yields CDR1 SGHVS and CDR2 FNYEAQ.

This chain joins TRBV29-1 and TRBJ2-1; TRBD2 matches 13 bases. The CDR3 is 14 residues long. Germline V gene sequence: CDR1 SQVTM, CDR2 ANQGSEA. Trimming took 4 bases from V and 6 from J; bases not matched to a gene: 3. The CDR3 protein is CSVGWTSGGNEQFF. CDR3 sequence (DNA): TGCAGCGTTGGATGGACTAGCGGGGGCAATGAGCAGTTCTTC.

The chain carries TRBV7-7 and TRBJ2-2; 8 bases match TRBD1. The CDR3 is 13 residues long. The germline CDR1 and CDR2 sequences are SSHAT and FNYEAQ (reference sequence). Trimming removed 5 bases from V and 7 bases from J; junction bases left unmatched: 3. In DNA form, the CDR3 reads TGTGCCAGCAGCGGACAGGGTTTCGGGGAGCTGTTTTTT. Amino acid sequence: CASSGQGFGELFF.

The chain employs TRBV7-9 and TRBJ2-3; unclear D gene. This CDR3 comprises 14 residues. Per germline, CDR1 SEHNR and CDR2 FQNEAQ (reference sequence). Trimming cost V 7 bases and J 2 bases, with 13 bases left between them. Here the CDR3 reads CASKKDGPTDTQYF. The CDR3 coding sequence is TGTGCCAGCAAAAAGGACGGCCCCACAGATACGCAGTATTTT. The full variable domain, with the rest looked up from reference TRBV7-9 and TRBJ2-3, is DTGVSQNPRHKITKRGQNVTFRCDPISEHNRLYWYRQTLGQGPEFLTYFQNEAQLEKSRLLSDRFSAERPKGSFSTLEIQRTEQGDSAMYLCASKKDGPTDTQYFGPGTRLTVL.

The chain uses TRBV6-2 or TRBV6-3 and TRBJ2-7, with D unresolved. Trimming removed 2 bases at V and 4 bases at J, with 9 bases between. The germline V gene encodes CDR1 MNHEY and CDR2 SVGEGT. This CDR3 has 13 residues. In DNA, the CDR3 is TGTGCCAGCAGTTACGTCTCCTGGTACGAGCAGTACGTC. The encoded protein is CASSYVSWYEQYV.

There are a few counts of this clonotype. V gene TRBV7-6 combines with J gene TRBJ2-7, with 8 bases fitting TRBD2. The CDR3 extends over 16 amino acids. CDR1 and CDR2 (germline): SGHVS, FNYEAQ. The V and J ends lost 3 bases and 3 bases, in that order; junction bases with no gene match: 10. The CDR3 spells CASSLGSGDVGYEQYF. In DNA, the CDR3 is TGTGCCAGCAGCTTGGGTAGCGGGGATGTGGGCTACGAGCAGTACTTC.

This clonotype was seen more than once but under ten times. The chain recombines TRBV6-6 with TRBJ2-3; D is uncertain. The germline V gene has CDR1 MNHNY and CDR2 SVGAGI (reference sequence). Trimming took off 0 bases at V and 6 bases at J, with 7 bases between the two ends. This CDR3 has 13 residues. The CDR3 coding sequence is TGTGCCAGCAGTTACTCGAACTTCGATACGCAGTATTTT. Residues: CASSYSNFDTQYF.

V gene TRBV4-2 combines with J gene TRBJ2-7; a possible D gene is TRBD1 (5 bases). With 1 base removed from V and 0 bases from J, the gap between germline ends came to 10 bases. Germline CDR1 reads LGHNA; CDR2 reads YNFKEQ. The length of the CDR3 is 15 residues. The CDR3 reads CASSQGGTLSYEQYF. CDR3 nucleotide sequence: TGTGCCAGCAGCCAAGGGGGCACTCTCTCCTACGAGCAGTACTTC.

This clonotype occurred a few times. The CDR3 loop is CASSPGLTPLSYNEQFF. The CDR3 nucleotides are TGTGCCAGCAGCCCCGGACTGACCCCCCTCTCCTACAATGAGCAGTTCTTC. The V gene is TRBV7-9, the J gene TRBJ2-1, with D perhaps TRBD2 (5 bases). Germline V gene lookup returns CDR1 SEHNR and CDR2 FQNEAQ (reference sequence). The CDR3 spans 17 residues. V lost 5 bases, J lost 0 bases, and 17 bases lay in between.

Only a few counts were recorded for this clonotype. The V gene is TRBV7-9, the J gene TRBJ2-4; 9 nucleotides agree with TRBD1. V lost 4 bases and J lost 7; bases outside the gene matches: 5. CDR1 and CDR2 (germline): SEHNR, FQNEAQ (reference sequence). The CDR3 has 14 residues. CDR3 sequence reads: CASSSHDRGNIQYF. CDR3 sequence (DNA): TGTGCCAGCAGCTCTCATGACAGGGGGAACATTCAGTACTTC.

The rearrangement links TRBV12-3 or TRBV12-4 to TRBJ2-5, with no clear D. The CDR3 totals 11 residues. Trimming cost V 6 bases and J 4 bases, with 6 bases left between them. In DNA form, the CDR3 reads TGTGCCAGCAGAAACATAGAGACCCAGTACTTC. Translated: CASRNIETQYF.

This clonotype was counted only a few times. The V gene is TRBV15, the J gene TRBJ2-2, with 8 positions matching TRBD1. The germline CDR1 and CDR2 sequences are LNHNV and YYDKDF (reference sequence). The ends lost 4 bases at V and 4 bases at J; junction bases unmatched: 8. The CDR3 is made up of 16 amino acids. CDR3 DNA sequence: TGTGCCACCAGCAACGACAGGGGAGTCGGCACCGGGGAGCTGTTTTTT. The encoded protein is CATSNDRGVGTGELFF.

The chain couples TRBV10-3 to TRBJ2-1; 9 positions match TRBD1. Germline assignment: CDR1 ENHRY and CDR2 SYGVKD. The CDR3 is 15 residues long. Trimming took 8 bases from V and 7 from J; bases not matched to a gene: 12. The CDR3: CAILPRQGDLNEQFF. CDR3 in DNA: TGTGCCATCCTCCCTCGACAGGGGGATTTGAATGAGCAGTTCTTC.